This note documents a single TCR beta chain sequence. The CDR3 spans 14 residues. The germline V gene has CDR1 SGHAT and CDR2 FQNNGV. Trimming took 1 base from V and 1 from J, leaving 7 bases between them. This specimen comes from a study of blood T cell repertoires in COVID-19. Looking at the study overall: T cells, B-cell-depleted T cells, or PBMCs provided the cDNA or gDNA that served as material.

In the original analysis: Researchers report that nucleated cell counts were estimated from reference gene primer amplification. TCRdb keeps only in-frame clones here, not all; method: immunoSEQ multiplex PCR. Clonal size and the V and J genes are those of that table, whereas D and trimming came from the DNA. The repertoire holds a few hundred thousand clones, with about 89% as singletons. Enrollees, about 18 to 95 years old, lived in about two dozen US areas. Participants were placed into cohorts based on the clinical history they reported. Sequencing was performed on PBMCs or T cells enriched from blood (not recorded which). This receptor was obtained from a woman between 35 and 50 years old who had been exposed to COVID-19. The chain recombines TRBV11-2 with TRBJ1-2; D unresolved. The CDR3 DNA is TGTGCCAGCAGCTTAGGGCGGATTAACTATGGCTACACCTTC. Its translation is CASSLGRINYGYTF.